These 21 T cell receptor beta chains were all obtained from the same sample, sequenced in a study of graft-versus-host responses after intestinal transplantation. What these receptors recognize is not known. Produced via immunoSEQ multiplex PCR; TCRdb's table is partial and in-frame only. The table includes some 83,000 clones, about nine tenths detected once. The sequencing used unstimulated CD4+ T cells sorted from spleen or lymph node cells, collected before intestinal transplant. The receptor set was obtained from a human donor who received an intestinal transplant.

The chain joins TRBV29-1 to TRBJ2-2; 11 bases map to TRBD1. The CDR3 consists of 15 residues. Germline assignment: CDR1 SQVTM and CDR2 ANQGSEA. With V trimmed by 7 bases and J by 1 base, 5 bases remained unmatched. The CDR3 nucleotides read TGCAGCGCCGGACAGGGGGCGGGGAACACCGGGGAGCTGTTTTTT. This sequence encodes CSAGQGAGNTGELFF.

V is TRBV5-6 and J is TRBJ1-2; D ambiguous. The germline V and J ends were trimmed by 3 bases and 0 bases, with 6 bases remaining between them. The CDR3 has 13 residues. Per germline, CDR1 SGHDT and CDR2 YYEEEE. The CDR3 bases are TGTGCCAGCAGCTATACTACTAACTATGGCTACACCTTC. This translates into CASSYTTNYGYTF.

CDR3 bases: TGTGCCAGCAGTCGAAGGAGCGGGGGGGTTACCGGGGAGCTGTTTTTT. Translating it yields CASSRRSGGVTGELFF. The chain uses TRBV6-6 and TRBJ2-2; 10 nucleotides line up with TRBD2. Trimming cost V 5 bases and J 5 bases; bases outside gene matches: 8. Germline V gene lookup returns CDR1 MNHNY and CDR2 SVGAGI (reference sequence). The length of the CDR3 is 16 residues.

V usage is TRBV6-1 and J usage is TRBJ2-3; TRBD2 agrees at 14 bases. The ends lost 6 bases at V and 10 bases at J; junction bases unmatched: 9. The germline CDR1 and CDR2 sequences are MNHNS and SASEGT. The CDR3 covers 15 residues. CDR3 sequence reads: CASSAGTSGGSPQYF. The CDR3 DNA reads TGTGCCAGCAGCGCTGGGACTAGCGGGGGTTCCCCGCAGTATTTT.

This chain uses TRBV7-9 with TRBJ1-3; 7 nucleotides align to TRBD1. The CDR3 has 13 amino acids. Germline V gene lookup returns CDR1 SEHNR and CDR2 FQNEAQ (reference sequence). Germline trimming cut 6 bases from V and 4 bases from J; bases unmatched to any gene: 3. CDR3 coding DNA: TGTGCCAGCAGGTCACAGGGGGGAAACACCATATATTTT. Translated, it gives CASRSQGGNTIYF.

There are a few counts of this clone. The chain couples TRBV30 to TRBJ1-3; 7 bases map to TRBD1. Germline CDR1 reads GTSNPN; CDR2 reads SVGIG (reference sequence). The CDR3 length is 12 residues. V trimming: 7 bases; J trimming: 5 bases; junction bases outside the gene matches: 5. The CDR3 sequence: CALTGSRNTIYF. Here the CDR3 DNA reads TGTGCCTTGACAGGGTCCAGAAACACCATATATTTT. Combining the CDR3 with reference TRBV30 and TRBJ1-3 gives the whole variable domain SQTIHQWPATLVQPVGSPLSLECTVEGTSNPNLYWYRQAAGRGLQLLFYSVGIGQISSEVPQNLSASRPQDRQFILSSKKLLLSDSGFYLCALTGSRNTIYFGEGSWLTVV.

This sequence joins TRBV27 and TRBJ2-3; the match to TRBD2 covers 11 bases. Germline CDR1 and CDR2: MNHEY and SMNVEV (reference sequence). J gave up 6 bases and V 8 bases, and 13 bases lay outside the gene matches. The length of the CDR3 is 16 residues. CDR3 protein: CASATYTLAGADTQYF. Here the CDR3 DNA reads TGTGCCAGCGCAACATACACACTAGCGGGGGCGGATACGCAGTATTTT.

CDR3 DNA: TGTGCCTGGAATTCCCTAGCGGGGGGCTACGAGCAGTACTTC. Encoded protein: CAWNSLAGGYEQYF. The rearrangement uses TRBV30 and TRBJ2-7; 11 bases line up with TRBD2. Germline V gene data show CDR1 as GTSNPN and CDR2 as SVGIG (reference sequence). The junction had 5 bases not matched to a gene; V was cut back by 4 bases and J by 3 bases. The CDR3 extends over 14 amino acids.

The chain links TRBV18 to TRBJ2-5; 11 nucleotides match TRBD1. CDR3 length: 16 residues. Germline V gene lookup returns CDR1 KGHSH and CDR2 LQKENI. Losses at the gene ends were 1 base for V and 5 bases for J; bases not matched to a gene: 6. In DNA form, the CDR3 reads TGTGCCAGCTCACCACTGGACAGGGGGCTCACGGAGACCCAGTACTTC. Protein sequence: CASSPLDRGLTETQYF.

The chain uses TRBV5-1 and TRBJ1-1, with D possibly being TRBD1 (6 bases). Germline CDR1 reads SGHRS; CDR2 reads YFSETQ. CDR3 size: 14 residues. The V end lost 5 bases, the J end lost 9 bases, and 20 bases lay between the germline ends. Here the CDR3 reads CASRDPFGGSKAFF. Written as DNA, the CDR3 is TGCGCCAGCAGGGATCCTTTTGGGGGCTCTAAAGCTTTCTTT.

The chain carries TRBV7-9 and TRBJ1-1; TRBD1 might be the D (5 bases). V lost 4 bases, J lost 0 bases, and 12 bases lay in between. The CDR3 extends over 15 amino acids. Germline lookup yields CDR1 SEHNR and CDR2 FQNEAQ (reference sequence). As DNA, the CDR3 is TGTGCCAGCAGCTGGGGGGGAACCATGAACACTGAAGCTTTCTTT. It yields the protein CASSWGGTMNTEAFF.

The chain links TRBV19 to TRBJ1-1; TRBD1 aligns across 9 bases. Unmatched junction bases numbered 8, after V lost 5 bases and J lost 1 base. In germline, CDR1 is LNHDA, CDR2 SQIVND (reference sequence). This CDR3 is built from 16 residues. In nucleotides, the CDR3 is TGTGCCAGTAGTGAGCCGGACAGGGGCCGGAACACTGAAGCTTTCTTT. Amino acids: CASSEPDRGRNTEAFF.

The chain couples TRBV4-3 to TRBJ1-3; the D gene is possibly TRBD1 (5 bases). V dropped 3 bases and J dropped 0 bases, with 18 bases sitting between them. Looked up from germline, CDR1 is LGHNA and CDR2 is YSLEER. CDR3 length: 18 residues. CDR3 sequence reads: CASSHDFQRGDSGNTIYF. CDR3 sequence (DNA): TGCGCCAGCAGCCACGACTTTCAACGGGGGGACTCTGGAAACACCATATATTTT.

The gene calls are TRBV7-9 and TRBJ1-1; TRBD1 aligns across 9 bases. Germline V gives CDR1 SEHNR, CDR2 FQNEAQ (reference sequence). CDR3 size: 13 residues. V dropped 5 bases and J dropped 6; count of bases not matched to a gene: 4. This CDR3 reads CASSLQGAPEAFF. The DNA for the CDR3 is TGTGCCAGCAGCCTACAGGGGGCGCCTGAAGCTTTCTTT. The whole variable domain, filled in from reference TRBV7-9 and TRBJ1-1, reads DTGVSQNPRHKITKRGQNVTFRCDPISEHNRLYWYRQTLGQGPEFLTYFQNEAQLEKSRLLSDRFSAERPKGSFSTLEIQRTEQGDSAMYLCASSLQGAPEAFFGQGTRLTVV.

This rearrangement joins TRBV10-3 to TRBJ2-2; 10 bases agree with TRBD2. J lost 6 bases, V lost 8 bases, and 9 bases had no gene match. CDR1 and CDR2 from the germline V gene are ENHRY and SYGVKD. This CDR3 is 15 amino acids long. CDR3 DNA: TGTGCCATCTCCTCAGCTAGCGGGGGCGCCGGGGAGCTGTTTTTT. Translating it yields CAISSASGGAGELFF.

This sequence joins TRBV2 and TRBJ1-2, with D perhaps matching TRBD1 (6 bases). The CDR3 covers 14 residues. Germline lookup yields CDR1 SNHLY and CDR2 FYNNEI. V shed 8 bases and J shed 1 base, with 14 bases lying between them. CDR3 in amino acids: CASVLDSNNYGYTF. In DNA form, the CDR3 reads TGTGCCAGCGTCTTGGACAGCAATAACTATGGCTACACCTTC.

V usage is TRBV7-9 and J usage is TRBJ2-3; 7 bases fit TRBD1. The CDR3 consists of 13 residues. Germline trimming cut 6 bases from V and 2 bases from J; bases unmatched to any gene: 2. Germline V lookup: CDR1 SEHNR, CDR2 FQNEAQ (reference sequence). The CDR3 DNA follows: TGTGCCAGCAGGGGACAGCTCACAGATACGCAGTATTTT. Residues: CASRGQLTDTQYF.

The rearrangement joins TRBV6-5 to TRBJ2-1; 9 nucleotides line up with TRBD2. The CDR3 loop spans 14 amino acids. V lost 5 bases and J lost 7; bases outside the gene matches: 6. Germline V CDR1 and CDR2: MNHEY, SVGAGI. CDR3: CASSRASGANEQFF. CDR3 coding DNA: TGTGCCAGCAGTCGGGCTAGCGGGGCTAATGAGCAGTTCTTC.

The rearrangement uses TRBV19 and TRBJ1-1; 7 positions match TRBD1. Germline loops: CDR1 LNHDA, CDR2 SQIVND (reference sequence). The V gene end was trimmed by 5 bases and the J gene end by 0 bases; junction bases not matched to a gene: 12. The CDR3 totals 17 residues. The CDR3 reads CASSSSGTVLMNTEAFF. The CDR3 coding sequence is TGTGCCAGTAGTTCCTCCGGGACAGTACTCATGAACACTGAAGCTTTCTTT.

The gene calls are TRBV5-6 and TRBJ2-2, with D perhaps matching TRBD1 (5 bases). The CDR3 extends over 17 amino acids. Germline values: CDR1 SGHDT, CDR2 YYEEEE. Deletions cut 1 base from V and 5 bases from J, with 18 bases between. The CDR3 here is CASSLIYQGIWTGELFF. The CDR3 DNA reads TGTGCCAGCAGCTTGATATACCAGGGAATCTGGACCGGGGAGCTGTTTTTT.

This clone was recorded only once. The chain combines TRBV5-1 with TRBJ2-1, with D perhaps matching TRBD1 (5 bases). Germline CDR1 and CDR2: SGHRS and YFSETQ. The CDR3 covers 14 residues. Trimming took off 6 bases at V and 8 bases at J, with 18 bases between the two ends. CDR3: CASKGNRLSDEQFF. The CDR3 coding sequence is TGCGCCAGCAAGGGGAACAGGCTATCGGATGAGCAGTTCTTC.